This T cell receptor beta chain is from a study of blood T cells in healthy people across ages (dated by TCRdb to the mid-2010s). Broadly, across the study: In model experiments, template switching captured roughly one uniquely barcoded TCR beta cDNA molecule for every two T cells. Age-related changes in TCR beta repertoire diversity were measured in the study by deep sequencing normalized with unique cDNA molecular identifiers. Donors were grouped into four age groups: young (average roughly 15 years), middle-aged (approximately 41), aged (around 60) and long-lived (just over 80). To avoid experimental bias, donors of different ages were randomly spread across the sequencing lanes. For two donors (one aged 18 to 29 and one aged 80 or older), the study analyzed two additional independent replicas of 1 million unique cDNA reads from the same blood draw.

The 35 to 40 donors, aged roughly 6 to 90 years, were systemically healthy Caucasian individuals from Russia. Approximately 9 milliliters of peripheral blood were collected from each donor into EDTA-treated Vacutainer tubes. Ficoll-Paque density-gradient centrifugation was used to isolate PBMCs, with at least 6 million per sample. Trizol reagent was used to extract total RNA from PBMCs, with at least 5.5 micrograms per sample. Naive CD45RAhigh/CD27high T cell percentages were measured by flow cytometry on a PBMC aliquot from every donor. This clonotype occurred a few times. No cognate antigen has been identified for it. Per-base quality was not reported, and no clone a single base away is much larger than it. The CDR3 spans 16 residues, from the cysteine through the phenylalanine. The CDR3 DNA has 48 bases and is translated from base 1. For this chain, trimming is 0 bases at the V end and 3 bases at the J end, and the number of junction bases without a gene match is 3. CDR1 MNHEY and CDR2 SVGEGT are derived from the germline V gene.

General study outcomes and caveats: Because donor CMV infection status was unknown, age-related changes in expanded clonotypes were potentially confounded. A strong correlation was found between observed TCR beta diversity and the percentage of naive T cells measured by flow cytometry. Bulk unsorted PBMC profiling prevented conclusive comparison of naive and antigen-experienced compartments. The long-lived group showed more naive CD4+ T cells, fewer expanded clones and increased TCR diversity than the aged group, suggesting age selection. Total diversity estimates from one million sequenced T cells were considered lower bounds and underestimates. Observed TCR beta diversity per million T cells fell roughly linearly with age, and a significant reduction was already apparent by age roughly 41.

Libraries were made using 5' RACE. The sample was run on an Illumina HiSeq 2500. A second PCR of about 6 to 11 cycles was run with a J-beta primer mix and a sample-barcoded 5' primer. A template-switch 5' adaptor carrying 12 random nucleotides introduced a unique molecular identifier onto each TCR beta cDNA molecule. Each sample yielded at least 3 million CDR3-containing paired-end reads. The Mint cDNA synthesis kit, primed by a TRBC-specific oligonucleotide, was used to synthesize first-strand cDNA from all RNA. Following uracil-DNA glycosylase treatment, all cDNA underwent a first 18-cycle PCR with the universal primers M1SS and BC2_uni_R. For the original study's pipeline: Each sample was normalized by randomly selecting 1 million high-quality reads, each carrying a distinct molecular identifier. Reads sharing molecular identifiers were discarded rather than binned into consensus sequences. MiTCR, set to a Q25 quality threshold and the strictest error-elimination algorithm, was used for CDR3 identification, clonotype clustering and error correction. A nonparametric unseen species model with Euler transformation was used to estimate a lower bound on total TCR beta diversity. The public reads were quality trimmed at Q25 with fastp and then assembled into clones with MiXCR by TCRdb, keeping productive beta chains. Rows are combined by CDR3 protein, so each entry shows the most common genes and DNA. The V and J calls were determined by TCRdb, not by the authors. Present in this sample are under 2 million distinct CDR3 sequences, roughly 30% of which were seen just once. The leading ten clones occupy approximately 10% of the sample.

Rearrangement joined TRBV6-2 or TRBV6-3 to TRBJ2-7, and 12 bases in between align with TRBD2. The sequence came from a woman in her twenties or thirties in good health. The sequenced material came from blood. The CDR3 sequence is CASSYSTSGGLYEQYF. The base sequence is TGTGCCAGCAGTTACTCGACTAGCGGGGGACTCTACGAGCAGTACTTC.